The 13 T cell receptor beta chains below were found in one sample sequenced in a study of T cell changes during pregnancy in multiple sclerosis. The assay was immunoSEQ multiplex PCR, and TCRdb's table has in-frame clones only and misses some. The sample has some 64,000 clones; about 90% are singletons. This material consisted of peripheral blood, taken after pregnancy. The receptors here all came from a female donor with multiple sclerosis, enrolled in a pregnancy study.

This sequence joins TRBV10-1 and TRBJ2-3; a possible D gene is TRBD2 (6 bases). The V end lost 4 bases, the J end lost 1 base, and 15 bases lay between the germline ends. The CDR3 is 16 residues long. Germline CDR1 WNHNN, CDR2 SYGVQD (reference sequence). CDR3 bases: TGCGCCAGCAGTGGAGTGGGTAGCGGAGGCACAGATACGCAGTATTTT. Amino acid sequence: CASSGVGSGGTDTQYF.

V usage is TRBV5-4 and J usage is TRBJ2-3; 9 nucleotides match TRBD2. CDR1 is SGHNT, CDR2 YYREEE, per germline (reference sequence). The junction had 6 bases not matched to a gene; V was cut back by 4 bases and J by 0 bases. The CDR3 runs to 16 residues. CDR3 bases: TGTGCCAGCAGCATTCTTCTAGCGGGGAGCACAGATACGCAGTATTTT. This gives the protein CASSILLAGSTDTQYF.

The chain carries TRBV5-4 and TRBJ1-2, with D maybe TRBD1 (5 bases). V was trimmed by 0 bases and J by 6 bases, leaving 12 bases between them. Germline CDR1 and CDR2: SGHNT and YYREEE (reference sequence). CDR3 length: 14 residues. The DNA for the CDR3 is TGTGCCAGCAGCTTGGCCGGTGGGGCGAATGGCTACACCTTC. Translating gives CASSLAGGANGYTF.

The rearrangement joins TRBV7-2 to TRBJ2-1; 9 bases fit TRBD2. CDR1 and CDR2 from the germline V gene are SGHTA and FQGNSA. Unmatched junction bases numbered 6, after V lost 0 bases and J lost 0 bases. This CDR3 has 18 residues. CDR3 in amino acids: CASSLANLAGSSYNEQFF. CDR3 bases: TGTGCCAGCAGCTTAGCGAATCTAGCGGGGAGCTCCTACAATGAGCAGTTCTTC. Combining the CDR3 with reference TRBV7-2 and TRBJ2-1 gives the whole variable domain GAGVSQSPSNKVTEKGKDVELRCDPISGHTALYWYRQSLGQGLEFLIYFQGNSAPDKSGLPSDRFSAERTGGSVSTLTIQRTQQEDSAVYLCASSLANLAGSSYNEQFFGPGTRLTVL.

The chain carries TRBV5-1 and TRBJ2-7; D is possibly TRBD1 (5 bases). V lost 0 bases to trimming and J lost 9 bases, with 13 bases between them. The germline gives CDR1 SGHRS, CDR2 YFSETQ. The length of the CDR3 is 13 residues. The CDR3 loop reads CASSLGIGRGQYF. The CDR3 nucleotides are TGCGCCAGCAGCTTGGGGATAGGAAGGGGGCAGTACTTC.

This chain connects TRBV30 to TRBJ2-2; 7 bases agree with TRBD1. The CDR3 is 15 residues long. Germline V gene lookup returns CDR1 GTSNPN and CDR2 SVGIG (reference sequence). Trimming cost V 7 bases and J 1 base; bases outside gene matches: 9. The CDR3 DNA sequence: TGTGCCTTGGGACAGCTTTCTATGAACACCGGGGAGCTGTTTTTT. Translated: CALGQLSMNTGELFF.

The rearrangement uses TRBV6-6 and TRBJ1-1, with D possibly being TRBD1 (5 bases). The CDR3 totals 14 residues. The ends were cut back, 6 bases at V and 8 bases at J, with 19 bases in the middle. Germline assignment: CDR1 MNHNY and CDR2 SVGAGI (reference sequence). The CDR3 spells CASSWEAGITEAFF. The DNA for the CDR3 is TGTGCCAGCAGCTGGGAAGCAGGGATTACGGAAGCTTTCTTT.

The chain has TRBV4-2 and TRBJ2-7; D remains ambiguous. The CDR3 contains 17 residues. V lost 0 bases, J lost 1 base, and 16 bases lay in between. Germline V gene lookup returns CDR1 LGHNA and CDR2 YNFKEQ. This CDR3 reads CASSQDVRSETSYEQYF. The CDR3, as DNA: TGTGCCAGCAGCCAAGACGTTAGGTCCGAGACTTCCTACGAGCAGTACTTC.

The CDR3: CASSDLGLSFGTGELFF. The DNA for the CDR3 is TGTGCCAGCAGTGACCTGGGACTTTCCTTCGGCACCGGGGAGCTGTTTTTT. The chain carries TRBV6-1 and TRBJ2-2; tentative D call: TRBD2 (6 bases). The CDR3 is 17 amino acids. CDR1 and CDR2 from the germline V gene are MNHNS and SASEGT. Trimming removed 3 bases at V and 4 bases at J, with 18 bases between.

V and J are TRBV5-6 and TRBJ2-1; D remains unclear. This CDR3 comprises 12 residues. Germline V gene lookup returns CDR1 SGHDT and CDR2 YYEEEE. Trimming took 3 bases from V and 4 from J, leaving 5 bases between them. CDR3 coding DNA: TGTGCCAGCAGCTCCGGGTACAATGAGCAGTTCTTC. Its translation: CASSSGYNEQFF.

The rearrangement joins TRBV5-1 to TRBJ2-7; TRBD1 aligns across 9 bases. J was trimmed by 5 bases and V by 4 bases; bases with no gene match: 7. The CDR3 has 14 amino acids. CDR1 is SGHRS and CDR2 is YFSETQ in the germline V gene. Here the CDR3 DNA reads TGCGCCAGCAGCACAAACAGGGGGCCGAACGAGCAGTACTTC. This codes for CASSTNRGPNEQYF.

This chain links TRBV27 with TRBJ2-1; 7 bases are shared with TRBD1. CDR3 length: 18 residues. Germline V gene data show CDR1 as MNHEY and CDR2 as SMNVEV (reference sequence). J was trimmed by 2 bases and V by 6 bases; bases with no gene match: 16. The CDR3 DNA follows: TGTGCCAGCAGCCCATTTTTGAGTACAGGGGCTACCTACAATGAGCAGTTCTTC. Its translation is CASSPFLSTGATYNEQFF.

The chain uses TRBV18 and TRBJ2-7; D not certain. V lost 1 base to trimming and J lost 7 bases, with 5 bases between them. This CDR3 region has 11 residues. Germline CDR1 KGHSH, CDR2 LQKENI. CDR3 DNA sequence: TGTGCCAGCTCACCACGCGAGGAGCAGTACTTC. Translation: CASSPREEQYF.